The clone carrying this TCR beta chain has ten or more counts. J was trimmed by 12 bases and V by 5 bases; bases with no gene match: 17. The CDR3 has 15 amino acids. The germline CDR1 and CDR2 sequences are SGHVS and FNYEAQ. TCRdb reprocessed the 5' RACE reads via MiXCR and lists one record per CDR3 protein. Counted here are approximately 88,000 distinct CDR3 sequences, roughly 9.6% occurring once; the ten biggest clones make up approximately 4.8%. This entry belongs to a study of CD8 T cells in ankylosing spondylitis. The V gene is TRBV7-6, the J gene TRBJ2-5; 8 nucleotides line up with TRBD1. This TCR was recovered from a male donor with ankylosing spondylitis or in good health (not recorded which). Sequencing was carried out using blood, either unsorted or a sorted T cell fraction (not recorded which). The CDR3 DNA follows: TGTGCCAGCAGCCCCTTGTCCCCGGGACAGGTTTTTGAGTACTTC. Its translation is CASSPLSPGQVFEYF.